Described below is a single TCR beta chain sequence and its context. 60 Vbeta and 13 Jbeta primers were used in PCR. The assay was immunoSEQ multiplex PCR, and TCRdb's table has in-frame clones only and misses some. Among some 150,000 clones listed, approximately 82% were seen once. This entry comes from a study of cytomegalovirus exposure and HLA in healthy donors. The clonotype comes from a man in his forties in good health and CMV-seronegative. The source material was PBMCs.

The chain's CDR3 is CASSQGPTEQYF. CDR3 nucleotides: TGTGCCAGCAGCCAAGGCCCGACAGAGCAGTACTTC. The chain joins TRBV7-9 to TRBJ2-5; D may be TRBD1 (5 bases). Trimming left V 5 bases short and J 11 bases short, with 15 bases between. Germline CDR1 reads SEHNR; CDR2 reads FQNEAQ (reference sequence). This CDR3 is built from 12 residues.